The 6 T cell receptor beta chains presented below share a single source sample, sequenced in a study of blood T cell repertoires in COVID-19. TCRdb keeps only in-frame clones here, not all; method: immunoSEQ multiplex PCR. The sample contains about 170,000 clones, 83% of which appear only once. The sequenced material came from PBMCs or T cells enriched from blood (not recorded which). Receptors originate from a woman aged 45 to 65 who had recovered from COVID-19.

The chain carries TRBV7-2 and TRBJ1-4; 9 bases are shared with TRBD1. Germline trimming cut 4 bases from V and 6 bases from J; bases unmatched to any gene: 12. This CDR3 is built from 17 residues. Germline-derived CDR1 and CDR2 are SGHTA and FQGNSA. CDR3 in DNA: TGTGCCAGCAGCTCGATCCCCCGACAGGGGGAGTATGAAAAACTGTTTTTT. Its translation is CASSSIPRQGEYEKLFF.

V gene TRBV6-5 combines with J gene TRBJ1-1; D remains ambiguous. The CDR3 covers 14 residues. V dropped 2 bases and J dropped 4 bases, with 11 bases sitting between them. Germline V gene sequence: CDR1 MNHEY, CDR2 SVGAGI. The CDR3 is CASSYGQAVTEAFF. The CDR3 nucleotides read TGTGCCAGCAGTTACGGGCAGGCCGTCACTGAAGCTTTCTTT.

The CDR3 sequence: CASSRAGSYGYTF. The CDR3 nucleotides read TGTGCCAGCAGCCGGGCGGGGAGCTATGGCTACACCTTC. The chain combines TRBV3-1 (or the pseudogene TRBV3-2) with TRBJ1-2; D gene uncertain. CDR1 is LGHDT and CDR2 is YNNKEL in the germline V gene (reference sequence). The CDR3 is 13 amino acids. Between the trimmed V and J ends, which lost 4 bases and 4 bases, there was a span of 10 bases.

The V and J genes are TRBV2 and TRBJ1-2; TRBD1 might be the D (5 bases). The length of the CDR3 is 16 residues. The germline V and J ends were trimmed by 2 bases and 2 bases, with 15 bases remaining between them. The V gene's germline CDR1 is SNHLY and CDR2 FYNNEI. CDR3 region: CASSERRQGGNYGYTF. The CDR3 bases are TGTGCCAGCAGTGAAAGACGGCAGGGTGGCAACTATGGCTACACCTTC.

In DNA, the CDR3 is TGCGCCAGCAGCCAGGGACAGGGACCCTATCAGCCCCAGCATTTT. Its protein product is CASSQGQGPYQPQHF. The chain has TRBV4-3 and TRBJ1-5, with 9 bases aligning to TRBD1. The CDR3 spans 15 residues. After removal of 3 bases from V and 5 bases from J, the junction contained 5 bases not matched to a gene. Germline V gives CDR1 LGHNA, CDR2 YSLEER.

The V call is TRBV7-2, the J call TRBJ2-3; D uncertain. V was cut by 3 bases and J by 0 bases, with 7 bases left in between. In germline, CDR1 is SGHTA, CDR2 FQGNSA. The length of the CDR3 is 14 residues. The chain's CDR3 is CASSLRQSTDTQYF. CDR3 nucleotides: TGTGCCAGCAGCTTGCGTCAAAGCACAGATACGCAGTATTTT.